This T cell receptor (beta chain) was captured in a study of naive and memory T cell subsets. CDR3 size: 13 residues. Trimming stripped 1 base from V and 7 bases from J, with 8 bases between. The germline CDR1 and CDR2 sequences are SGHTA and FQGNSA. In its sample, this clonotype was seen many times. The antigen remains undetermined. Broader study findings: TCR transcript changes with activation or differentiation may affect this RNA method.

Amplification of ligated cDNA took four PCR rounds with SP2 and nested alpha and beta constant primers. Blood and skin TCR RNA was reverse transcribed with alpha and beta constant primers. Via MiXCR, TCRdb re-called the 5' RACE reads, giving one row per CDR3 protein. Of 45,000 to 55,000 distinct CDR3 sequences listed, approximately 4.8% are singletons. A UMI-containing oligonucleotide was joined by 3' ligation to the TCR cDNA template. Whole blood, 2.5 to 3 ml, came from adult healthy volunteers. Unsorted total RNA, roughly 1 to 1,100 ng, was DNase treated before reverse transcription. The receptor was isolated from a female donor in good health. This chain links TRBV7-2 with TRBJ2-1, with D unclear. The CDR3 reads CASSLERWNEQFF. CDR3 nucleotide sequence: TGTGCCAGCAGCTTAGAACGGTGGAATGAGCAGTTCTTC.